Listed below are T cell receptor beta chains from one sample, sequenced in a study of cytomegalovirus exposure and HLA in healthy donors. Clones were sequenced by immunoSEQ multiplex PCR, and TCRdb holds only the in-frame ones, with some missing. The data show about 130,000 clones, approximately 84% seen once. The sample comprised PBMCs. These receptors originate from a man aged 30-40 years in good health and CMV-seropositive. The CDR3 runs from the conserved cysteine through the conserved F or W. Fields, in order: CDR3 protein, CDR3 DNA, J gene, V gene, D gene, clone size. The D gene is left open where the match is weak. Size is omitted from some rows. Given values are once, few, many or a class for expanded clones.

CASSLADGNTIYF TGTGCCAGCAGCTTGGCAGATGGAAACACCATATATTTT TRBJ1-3 TRBV5-6 . .
CASSQESQGLTEAFF TGTGCCAGCAGCCAAGAGTCACAGGGGTTAACTGAAGCTTTCTTT TRBJ1-1 TRBV4-2 TRBD1 .
CASSPRKDSPQYF TGTGCCAGCAGCCCGAGGAAAGATTCCCCGCAGTACTTC TRBJ2-7 TRBV5-4 . .
CASSTTGGTEAFF TGTGCCAGTAGTACCACAGGGGGGACTGAAGCTTTCTTT TRBJ1-1 TRBV19 TRBD1 .
CASSPEQTGSGNTIYF TGTGCCAGCAGCCCCGAACAGACAGGGTCCGGAAACACCATATATTTT TRBJ1-3 TRBV7-2 TRBD1 .
CASRSGGPMNTEAFF TGTGCCAGCAGATCAGGGGGACCGATGAACACTGAAGCTTTCTTT TRBJ1-1 TRBV11-2 TRBD1 .
CASSSSGTGNLPYTF TGCGCCAGCAGCTCGTCCGGGACAGGGAATCTTCCCTACACCTTC TRBJ1-2 TRBV5-1 TRBD1 .
CASSATGTGGEQYF TGTGCCAGCAGTGCAACCGGGACAGGGGGCGAGCAGTACTTC TRBJ2-7 TRBV6-1 TRBD1 .
CASSSTGFEKLFF TGTGCCAGCAGCTCCACAGGGTTTGAAAAACTGTTTTTT TRBJ1-4 TRBV7-6 . few
CASSAGTDLYEQYF TGTGCCAGCAGCGCCGGAACAGACCTCTACGAGCAGTACTTC TRBJ2-7 TRBV7-8 . .
CASSHTSGGAWEDTQYF TGCGCCAGCAGCCATACTAGCGGGGGGGCCTGGGAAGATACGCAGTATTTT TRBJ2-3 TRBV5-1 TRBD2 .
CSVEGQGTGELFF TGCAGCGTTGAGGGACAGGGGACCGGGGAGCTGTTTTTT TRBJ2-2 TRBV29-1 TRBD1 .
CASSLGSGGDSSYNEQFF TGTGCCAGCAGCTTGGGTAGCGGGGGGGATAGCTCCTACAATGAGCAGTTCTTC TRBJ2-1 TRBV5-6 TRBD2 once
CASSALAGSPYEQYF TGTGCCAGCAGCGCACTAGCGGGGTCCCCCTACGAGCAGTACTTC TRBJ2-7 TRBV7-2 TRBD2 .
CASSLGGSSYEQYF TGTGCCAGCAGCTTAGGCGGGAGCTCCTACGAGCAGTACTTC TRBJ2-7 TRBV13 . .
CASSKPKQVPYGYTF TGTGCCAGCAGCAAACCAAAACAGGTGCCCTATGGCTACACCTTC TRBJ1-2 TRBV21-1 . .
CASSTRDFSYNEQFF TGTGCCAGCAGCACTCGTGACTTCTCCTACAATGAGCAGTTCTTC TRBJ2-1 TRBV9 . .
CASSEEPAAPLHF TGTGCCAGCAGTGAAGAGCCCGCTGCCCCCCTCCACTTT TRBJ1-6 TRBV6-1 . few
CASSQGQGETQYF TGCGCCAGCAGCCAAGGACAGGGAGAGACCCAGTACTTC TRBJ2-5 TRBV5-1 TRBD1 .
CASSYSAGPPNTEAFF TGTGCCAGCAGTTACTCTGCAGGGCCCCCCAACACTGAAGCTTTCTTT TRBJ1-1 TRBV6-5 . .
CASSGGGWGSSYNEQFF TGTGCCAGCAGTGGGGGAGGGTGGGGAAGCTCCTACAATGAGCAGTTCTTC TRBJ2-1 TRBV25-1 TRBD2 .
CASSAARDRHYEQYF TGTGCCAGCAGTGCGGCGCGGGACAGGCACTACGAGCAGTACTTC TRBJ2-7 TRBV6-1 TRBD1 .
CSVGPASGSSYNEQFF TGCAGCGTTGGGCCGGCTTCGGGGTCCTCCTACAATGAGCAGTTCTTC TRBJ2-1 TRBV29-1 . .
CASSPNLRQGVSGNTIYF TGTGCCAGCAGCCCCAACCTCAGACAGGGGGTGTCTGGAAACACCATATATTTT TRBJ1-3 TRBV11-2 TRBD1 .
CASSVGVKDGGTYEQYF TGTGCCAGCAGCGTAGGCGTAAAGGACGGGGGGACTTACGAGCAGTACTTC TRBJ2-7 TRBV9 TRBD2 .
CATSRDRGYTEAFF TGTGCCACCAGCAGAGATAGGGGGTACACTGAAGCTTTCTTT TRBJ1-1 TRBV15 . .
CASEDRGGYNEQFF TGTGCCAGCGAGGACAGGGGAGGCTACAATGAGCAGTTCTTC TRBJ2-1 TRBV6-1 TRBD1 many
CASSLDRDTQYF TGTGCCAGCAGCTTAGATAGAGATACGCAGTATTTT TRBJ2-3 TRBV11-3 . few
CASSVANTGELFF TGTGCCAGCAGTGTAGCGAACACCGGGGAGCTGTTTTTT TRBJ2-2 TRBV25-1 . .
CASGLVLRGLVLAGGPSTDTQYF TGTGCTAGTGGTTTGGTACTCAGGGGCCTGGTGTTAGCGGGAGGACCATCCACAGATACGCAGTATTTT TRBJ2-3 TRBV12-5 TRBD2 .
CSVESGRGDMETQYF TGCAGCGTTGAATCGGGCAGGGGTGACATGGAGACCCAGTACTTC TRBJ2-5 TRBV29-1 . once
CASSVVGSSYNEQFF TGTGCCAGCAGCGTAGTGGGCAGCTCCTACAATGAGCAGTTCTTC TRBJ2-1 TRBV9 . .
CASSVAENNYNEQFF TGTGCCAGCAGCGTAGCAGAAAATAACTACAATGAGCAGTTCTTC TRBJ2-1 TRBV9 . .
CASSYGQGVESYGYTF TGTGCCAGCAGTTACGGACAGGGGGTGGAGAGCTATGGCTACACCTTC TRBJ1-2 TRBV6-5 TRBD1 many
CASSLGSGEETQYF TGCGCCAGCAGCCTCGGGTCAGGGGAAGAGACCCAGTACTTC TRBJ2-5 TRBV4-3 . once
CASSLQGSGNTIYF TGTGCCAGCAGTTTACAGGGTTCAGGAAACACCATATATTTT TRBJ1-3 TRBV6-1 . .
CASSFQASDIQYF TGCGCCAGCAGCTTCCAGGCTTCGGACATTCAGTACTTC TRBJ2-4 TRBV5-1 . few
CASSLGTGVNQPQHF TGTGCCAGCAGTTTAGGGACAGGGGTCAATCAGCCCCAGCATTTT TRBJ1-5 TRBV28 TRBD1 .
CASSGGRMNTEAFF TGTGCCAGCAGTGGAGGTCGGATGAACACTGAAGCTTTCTTT TRBJ1-1 TRBV2 . .
CASNPGGLNYGYTF TGTGCCAGCAACCCAGGGGGGCTGAACTATGGCTACACCTTC TRBJ1-2 TRBV7-9 TRBD1 .
CASILTGGNIQYF TGTGCCAGCATCCTCACCGGGGGGAACATTCAGTACTTC TRBJ2-4 TRBV5-8 TRBD2 .
CASSSHRNTEAFF TGTGCCAGCAGCTCTCACAGGAACACTGAAGCTTTCTTT TRBJ1-1 TRBV7-3 . .
CASSQWVSRGAGEETQYF TGTGCCAGCAGCCAATGGGTTTCGCGGGGGGCCGGTGAAGAGACCCAGTACTTC TRBJ2-5 TRBV14 TRBD2 .
CASSLGLAGDLNIQYF TGTGCCAGCAGCTTAGGTCTAGCGGGGGACCTAAACATTCAGTACTTC TRBJ2-4 TRBV11-3 TRBD2 .
CSVEDRSSYEQYF TGCAGCGTTGAAGATAGGAGCTCCTACGAGCAGTACTTC TRBJ2-7 TRBV29-1 . .
CASSLATSGPGYNEQFF TGTGCCAGCAGCTTAGCGACTAGCGGGCCAGGGTACAATGAGCAGTTCTTC TRBJ2-1 TRBV7-9 TRBD2 .
CASSYTLAGGHEQFF TGTGCCAGCAGTTACACTCTAGCGGGAGGTCATGAGCAGTTCTTC TRBJ2-1 TRBV6-6 TRBD2 .
CASSVAGLSYNEQFF TGTGCCAGCAGCGTAGCTGGACTATCCTACAATGAGCAGTTCTTC TRBJ2-1 TRBV9 . .
CASSLLGAYEQYF TGTGCCAGCAGCTTATTGGGGGCGTACGAGCAGTACTTC TRBJ2-7 TRBV11-2 . .
CASSKNQQQNSPQHF TGTGCCAGCAGCAAGAATCAACAGCAGAATTCTCCCCAGCATTTT TRBJ1-5 TRBV21-1 . .
CASSLGGYGYTF TGTGCCAGCAGCTTAGGAGGGTATGGCTACACCTTC TRBJ1-2 TRBV7-9 . .